Below, one TCR beta chain is given with its context. This specimen belongs to a study of T cell changes during pregnancy in multiple sclerosis. Some clones are missing from TCRdb's copy, which holds only in-frame ones; the method was immunoSEQ multiplex PCR. The sample has some 80,000 clones, less than 95% seen once; the top ten hold about 2.3%. Germline CDR1 SGHTA, CDR2 FQGNSA. V gave up 5 bases and J gave up 1 base, with 13 bases separating them. The CDR3 has 15 residues. The chain links TRBV7-2 to TRBJ2-3; D unresolved. The sequenced sample was peripheral blood, obtained in the third trimester of pregnancy. The source is a female donor with multiple sclerosis, enrolled in a pregnancy study. The CDR3 sequence is CASSPEFFRTDTQYF. In DNA form, the CDR3 reads TGTGCCAGCAGCCCCGAGTTTTTTCGCACAGATACGCAGTATTTT.